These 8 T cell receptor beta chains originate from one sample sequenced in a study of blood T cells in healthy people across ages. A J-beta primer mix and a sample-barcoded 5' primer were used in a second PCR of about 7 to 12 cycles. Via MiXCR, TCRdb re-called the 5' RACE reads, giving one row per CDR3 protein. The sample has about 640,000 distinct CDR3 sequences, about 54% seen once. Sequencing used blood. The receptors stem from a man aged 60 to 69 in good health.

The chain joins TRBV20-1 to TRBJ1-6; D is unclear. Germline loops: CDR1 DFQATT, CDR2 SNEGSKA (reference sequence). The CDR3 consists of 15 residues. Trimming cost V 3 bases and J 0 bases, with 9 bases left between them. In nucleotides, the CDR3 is TGCAGTGCTAGCGGCTCGAGCTCCTATAATTCACCCCTCCACTTT. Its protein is CSASGSSSYNSPLHF.

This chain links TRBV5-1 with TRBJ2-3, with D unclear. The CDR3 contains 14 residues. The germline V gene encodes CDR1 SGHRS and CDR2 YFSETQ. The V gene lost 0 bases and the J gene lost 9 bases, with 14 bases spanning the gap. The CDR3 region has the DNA TGCGCCAGCAGCTTGGAACGGGTCGCCGGAACGCAGTATTTT. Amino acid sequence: CASSLERVAGTQYF.

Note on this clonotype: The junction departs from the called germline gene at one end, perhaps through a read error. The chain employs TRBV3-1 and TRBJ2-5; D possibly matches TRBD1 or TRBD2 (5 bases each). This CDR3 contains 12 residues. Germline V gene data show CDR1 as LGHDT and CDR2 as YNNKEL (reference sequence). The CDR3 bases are TGTGCCAGCAGCAAAGAGGGGGAGACCCAGTACTTC. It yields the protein CASSKEGETQYF.

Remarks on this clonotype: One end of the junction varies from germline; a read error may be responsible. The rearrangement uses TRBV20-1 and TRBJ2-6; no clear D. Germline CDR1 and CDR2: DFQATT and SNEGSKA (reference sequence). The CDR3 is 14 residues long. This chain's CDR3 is CSSREVTGANVLTF. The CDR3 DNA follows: TGCAGTTCTAGAGAGGTCACTGGGGCCAACGTCCTGACTTTC.

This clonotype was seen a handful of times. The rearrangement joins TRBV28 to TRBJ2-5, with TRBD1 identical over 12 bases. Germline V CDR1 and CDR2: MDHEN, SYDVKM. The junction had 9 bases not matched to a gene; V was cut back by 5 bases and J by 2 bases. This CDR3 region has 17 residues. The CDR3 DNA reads TGTGCCAGCAGTCTCTCGGGACAGGGGGCGTTTCAAGAGACCCAGTACTTC. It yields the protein CASSLSGQGAFQETQYF.

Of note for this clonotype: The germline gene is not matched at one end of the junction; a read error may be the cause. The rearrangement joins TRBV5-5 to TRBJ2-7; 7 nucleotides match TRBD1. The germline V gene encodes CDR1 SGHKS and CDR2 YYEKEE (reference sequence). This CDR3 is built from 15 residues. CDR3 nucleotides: TGTGCCGGCAGCTGGGACAGCGCCTTCTCCTACGAGCAGTACTTC. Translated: CAGSWDSAFSYEQYF.

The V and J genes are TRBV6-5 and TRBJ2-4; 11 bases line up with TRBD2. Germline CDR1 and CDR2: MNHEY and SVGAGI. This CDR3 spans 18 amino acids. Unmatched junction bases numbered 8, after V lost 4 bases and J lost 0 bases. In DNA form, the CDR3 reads TGTGCCAGCAGTTCGCCTAGCGGGGGGTCTCTAGCCAAAAACATTCAGTACTTC. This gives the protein CASSSPSGGSLAKNIQYF.

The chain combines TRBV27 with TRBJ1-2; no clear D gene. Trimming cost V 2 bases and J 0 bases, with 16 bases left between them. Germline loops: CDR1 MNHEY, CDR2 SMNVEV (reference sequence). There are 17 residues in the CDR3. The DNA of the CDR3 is TGTGCCAGCAGTTTACAGGCCGCTACCGTAGCTAACTATGGCTACACCTTC. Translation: CASSLQAATVANYGYTF.